Below, one TCR beta chain is given with its context. The antigen remains unidentified. Sequencing used immunoSEQ multiplex PCR; TCRdb keeps in-frame clones, though not all of them. This sample yields more than 45,000 clones, of which roughly 83% are seen a single time; 4.6% belongs to the top ten. The source of the sample is a study of OX40 agonist ivuxolimab in advanced cancers. Study-wide background: An anti-OX40 (CD134) antibody with agonistic activity, ivuxolimab, was administered to patients. Each patient was given ivuxolimab into a vein every 2 weeks, at 0.01 to 10 mg/kg. Broader study findings: Clonal expansion was seen in CD4+ and CD8+ blood T cells by week 6 at 0.1 to 3.0 mg/kg.

This CDR3 is built from 16 residues. Germline assignment: CDR1 LNHDA and CDR2 SQIVND (reference sequence). V was cut by 3 bases and J by 0 bases, with 11 bases left in between. The sequence came from an adult with an advanced solid tumor such as melanoma, head and neck, liver or kidney cancer. The rearrangement links TRBV19 to TRBJ2-2, with a possible D match to TRBD1 (5 bases). Specimen: CD4+ or CD8+ T cells sorted from blood, collected in a trial of the OX40 agonist ivuxolimab. The CDR3 nucleotides are TGTGCCAGTAGTATGGGGCAGATTTCGAACACCGGGGAGCTGTTTTTT. It is translated as CASSMGQISNTGELFF.